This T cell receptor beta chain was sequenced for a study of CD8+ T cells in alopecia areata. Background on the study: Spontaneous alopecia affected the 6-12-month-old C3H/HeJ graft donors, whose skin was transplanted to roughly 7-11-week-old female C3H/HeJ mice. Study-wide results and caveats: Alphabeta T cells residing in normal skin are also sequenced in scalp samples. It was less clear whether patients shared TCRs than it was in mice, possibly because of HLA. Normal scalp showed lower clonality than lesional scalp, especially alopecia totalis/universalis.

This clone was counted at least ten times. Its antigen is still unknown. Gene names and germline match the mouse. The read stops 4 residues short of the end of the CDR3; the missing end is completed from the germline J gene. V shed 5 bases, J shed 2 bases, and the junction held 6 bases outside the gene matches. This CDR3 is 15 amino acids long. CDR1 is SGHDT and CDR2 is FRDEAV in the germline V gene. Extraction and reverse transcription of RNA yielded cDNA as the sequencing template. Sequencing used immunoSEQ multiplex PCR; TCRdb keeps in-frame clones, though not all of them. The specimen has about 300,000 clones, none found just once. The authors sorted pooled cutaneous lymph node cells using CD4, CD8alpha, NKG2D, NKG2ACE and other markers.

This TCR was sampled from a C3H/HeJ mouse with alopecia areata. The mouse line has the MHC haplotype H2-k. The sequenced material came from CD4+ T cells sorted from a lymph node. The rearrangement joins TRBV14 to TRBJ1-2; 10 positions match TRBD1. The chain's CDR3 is CASSPLGQGNSDYTF. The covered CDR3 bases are TGTGCCAGCAGCCCCCTGGGACAGGGGAACTCC.